The 10 T cell receptor beta chains presented below share a single source sample, sequenced in a study of T cells in Graves' hyperthyroidism and ophthalmopathy. RNA transcripts served as the template for amplifying TCR beta CDR3 regions. TCR CDR3 underwent first-round RT-PCR with the HTBI primer set. TCRdb reprocessed the multiplex PCR reads via MiXCR and lists one record per CDR3 protein. Of roughly 300,000 distinct CDR3 sequences listed, more than 11% are singletons. Sample: blood. The receptor source for this set is a woman aged 25 to 45 with Graves' hyperthyroidism.

This clonotype was found many times. The chain links TRBV28 to TRBJ2-5; D tentatively reads TRBD1 or TRBD2 (5 bases each). The CDR3 contains 14 residues. Trimming left V 4 bases short and J 9 bases short, with 18 bases between. The V gene's germline CDR1 is MDHEN and CDR2 SYDVKM. This CDR3 reads CASSSRDAGGPQYF. The CDR3 nucleotides are TGTGCCAGCAGTTCCCGGGACGCCGGCGGGCCCCAGTACTTC. The full variable domain, completed using reference TRBV28 and TRBJ2-5, is DVKVTQSSRYLVKRTGEKVFLECVQDMDHENMFWYRQDPGLGLRLIYFSYDVKMKEKGDIPEGYSVSREKKERFSLILESASTNQTSMYLCASSSRDAGGPQYFGPGTRLLVL.

This chain connects TRBV20-1 to TRBJ2-3; D is uncertain. Trimming cost V 5 bases and J 0 bases, with 12 bases left between them. Per the germline V gene, CDR1 is DFQATT and CDR2 is SNEGSKA (reference sequence). The CDR3 sequence is 14 residues long. CDR3 nucleotides: TGCAGTGCTCCTCAAGGCTGGAGCACAGATACGCAGTATTTT. Translated: CSAPQGWSTDTQYF.

This clonotype appeared a few times. The V call is TRBV28, the J call TRBJ1-5; perhaps TRBD1 as D (6 bases). V was trimmed by 8 bases and J by 2 bases, leaving 10 bases between them. The CDR3 sequence is 13 residues long. Germline V CDR1 and CDR2: MDHEN, SYDVKM. The CDR3 sequence is CASLKGGNQPQHF. In nucleotides, the CDR3 is TGTGCCAGCTTAAAGGGGGGCAATCAGCCCCAGCATTTT.

This clonotype was recorded at least ten times. This chain's CDR3 is CASNSPEQYF. In DNA, the CDR3 is TGTGCCAGCAACTCCCCCGAGCAGTACTTC. The J gene is TRBJ2-7, the V gene TRBV28; D is uncertain. The CDR3 is 10 residues long. Germline V gene lookup returns CDR1 MDHEN and CDR2 SYDVKM. Trimming cost V 7 bases and J 6 bases, with 7 bases left between them.

This clonotype was detected ten times or more. The V call is TRBV20-1, the J call TRBJ2-4; the D gene is possibly TRBD2 (6 bases). CDR3 size: 15 residues. Germline lookup yields CDR1 DFQATT and CDR2 SNEGSKA (reference sequence). Trimming removed 1 base at V and 0 bases at J, with 10 bases between. CDR3 sequence: CSARGGLLAKNIQYF. Here the CDR3 DNA reads TGCAGTGCTAGAGGGGGACTTTTAGCCAAAAACATTCAGTACTTC.

This clonotype was counted a few times. The chain is built from TRBV19 and TRBJ2-7; 8 nucleotides align to TRBD2. The CDR3 is made up of 13 amino acids. Trimming took 5 bases from V and 5 from J; bases not matched to a gene: 5. Germline CDR1 LNHDA, CDR2 SQIVND (reference sequence). For the CDR3, the DNA is TGTGCCAGTAGTCGGGGACTAGGCCACGAGCAGTACTTC. Its translation is CASSRGLGHEQYF. Full variable domain (missing parts from reference TRBV19 and TRBJ2-7): DGGITQSPKYLFRKEGQNVTLSCEQNLNHDAMYWYRQDPGQGLRLIYYSQIVNDFQKGDIAEGYSVSREKKESFPLTVTSAQKNPTAFYLCASSRGLGHEQYFGPGTRLTVT.

The chain joins TRBV5-5 to TRBJ1-1, with a tentative D call TRBD1 (5 bases). The V end was cut by 1 base, the J end by 0 bases, with 13 bases between. The CDR3 length is 16 residues. Germline V lookup: CDR1 SGHKS, CDR2 YYEKEE (reference sequence). The DNA of the CDR3 is TGTGCCAGCAGCTTGCACACCGACAGAATGAACACTGAAGCTTTCTTT. Translating gives CASSLHTDRMNTEAFF.

This clonotype was counted at least ten times. The rearrangement uses TRBV2 and TRBJ2-3, with 13 nucleotides matching TRBD2. The CDR3 totals 16 residues. The germline gives CDR1 SNHLY, CDR2 FYNNEI. The junction had 3 bases not matched to a gene; V was cut back by 3 bases and J by 3 bases. CDR3 nucleotides: TGTGCCAGCAGTGAGCGGACTAGCGGGAGAACAGATACGCAGTATTTT. It is translated as CASSERTSGRTDTQYF.

This clonotype was detected ten times or more. This chain uses TRBV28 with TRBJ2-2; no firm D call. Germline V gives CDR1 MDHEN, CDR2 SYDVKM. The CDR3 contains 14 residues. V dropped 3 bases and J dropped 7 bases, with 12 bases sitting between them. The CDR3 coding sequence is TGTGCCAGCAGTTTGTTGCAACGACACGGGGAGCTGTTTTTT. It translates to CASSLLQRHGELFF.

This clonotype was detected ten times or more. The chain has TRBV6-1 and TRBJ1-1; D unclear. V was cut by 7 bases and J by 0 bases, with 9 bases left in between. Germline V gene lookup returns CDR1 MNHNS and CDR2 SASEGT. This CDR3 has 13 residues. DNA of the CDR3: TGTGCCAGCAAGAGGGATTTGAACACTGAAGCTTTCTTT. Its translation: CASKRDLNTEAFF.